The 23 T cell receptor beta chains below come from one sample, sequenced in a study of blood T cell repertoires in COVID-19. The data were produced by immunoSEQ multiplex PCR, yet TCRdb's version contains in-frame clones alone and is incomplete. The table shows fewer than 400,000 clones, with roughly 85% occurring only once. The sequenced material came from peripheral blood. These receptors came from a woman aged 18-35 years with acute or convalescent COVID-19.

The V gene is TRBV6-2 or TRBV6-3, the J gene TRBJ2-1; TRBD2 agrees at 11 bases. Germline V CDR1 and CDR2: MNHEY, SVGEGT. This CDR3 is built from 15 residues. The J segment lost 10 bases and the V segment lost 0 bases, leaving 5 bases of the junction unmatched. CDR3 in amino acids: CASSYSSGRGVEQFF. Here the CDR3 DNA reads TGTGCCAGCAGTTACTCTAGCGGGAGGGGGGTAGAGCAGTTCTTC.

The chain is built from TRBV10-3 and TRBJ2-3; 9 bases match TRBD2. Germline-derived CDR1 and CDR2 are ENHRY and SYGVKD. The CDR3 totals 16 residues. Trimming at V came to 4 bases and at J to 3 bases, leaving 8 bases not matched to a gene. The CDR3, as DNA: TGTGCCATCAGTGCCCCTAGCGGGGCTTCAACAGATACGCAGTATTTT. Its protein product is CAISAPSGASTDTQYF.

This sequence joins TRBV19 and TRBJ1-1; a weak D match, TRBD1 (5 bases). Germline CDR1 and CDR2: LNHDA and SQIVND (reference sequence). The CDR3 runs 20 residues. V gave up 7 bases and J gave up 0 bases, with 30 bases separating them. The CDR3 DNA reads TGTGCCAGTACCTGGGGCAGGGATCTTAGAGTCTCTCTGCTGAACACTGAAGCTTTCTTT. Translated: CASTWGRDLRVSLLNTEAFF.

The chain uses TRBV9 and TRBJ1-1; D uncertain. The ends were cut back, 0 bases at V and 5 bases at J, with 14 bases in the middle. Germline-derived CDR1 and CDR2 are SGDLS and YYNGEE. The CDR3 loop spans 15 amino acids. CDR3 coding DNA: TGTGCCAGCAGCGTAGTTCACGGAGGAGGTACTGAAGCTTTCTTT. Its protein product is CASSVVHGGGTEAFF. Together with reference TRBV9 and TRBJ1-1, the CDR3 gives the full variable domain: DSGVTQTPKHLITATGQRVTLRCSPRSGDLSVYWYQQSLDQGLQFLIQYYNGEERAKGNILERFSAQQFPDLHSELNLSSLELGDSALYFCASSVVHGGGTEAFFGQGTRLTVV.

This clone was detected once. DNA of the CDR3: TGTGCCAGCAGTGCCGACAGGGCTGAAAAACTGTTTTTT. The encoded protein is CASSADRAEKLFF. This chain uses TRBV2 with TRBJ1-4; TRBD1 aligns across 7 bases. Per germline, CDR1 SNHLY and CDR2 FYNNEI. The CDR3 contains 13 residues. V was clipped by 4 bases and J by 7 bases; unmatched bases: 3.

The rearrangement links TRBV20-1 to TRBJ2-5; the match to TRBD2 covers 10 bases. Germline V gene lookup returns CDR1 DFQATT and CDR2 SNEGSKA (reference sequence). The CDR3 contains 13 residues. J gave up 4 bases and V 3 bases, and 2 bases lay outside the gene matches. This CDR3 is CSASPSGRETQYF. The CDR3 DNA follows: TGCAGTGCTAGTCCTAGCGGGAGAGAGACCCAGTACTTC.

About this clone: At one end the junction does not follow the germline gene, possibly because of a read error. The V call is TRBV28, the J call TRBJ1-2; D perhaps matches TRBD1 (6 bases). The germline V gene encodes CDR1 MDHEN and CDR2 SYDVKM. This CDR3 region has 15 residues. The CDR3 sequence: CASRHEPGVNDGYTF. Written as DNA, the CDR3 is TGTGCCAGCAGACACGAGCCAGGGGTTAACGATGGCTACACCTTC.

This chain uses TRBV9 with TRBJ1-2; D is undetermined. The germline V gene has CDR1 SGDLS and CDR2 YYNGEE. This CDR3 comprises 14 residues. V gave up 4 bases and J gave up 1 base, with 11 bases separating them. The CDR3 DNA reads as TGTGCCAGCAGCCCAGCCCGGGGTAACTATGGCTACACCTTC. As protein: CASSPARGNYGYTF.

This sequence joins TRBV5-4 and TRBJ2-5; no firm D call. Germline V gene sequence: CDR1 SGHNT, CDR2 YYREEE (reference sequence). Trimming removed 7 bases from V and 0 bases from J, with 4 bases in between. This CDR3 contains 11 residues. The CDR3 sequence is CASGNQETQYF. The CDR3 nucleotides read TGTGCCAGCGGCAACCAAGAGACCCAGTACTTC.

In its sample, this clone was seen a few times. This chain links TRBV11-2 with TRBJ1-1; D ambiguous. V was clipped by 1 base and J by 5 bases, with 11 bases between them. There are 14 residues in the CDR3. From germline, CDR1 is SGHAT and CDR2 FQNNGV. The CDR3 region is CASSLGFRDTEAFF. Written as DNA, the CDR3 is TGTGCCAGCAGCTTAGGTTTTCGGGATACTGAAGCTTTCTTT.

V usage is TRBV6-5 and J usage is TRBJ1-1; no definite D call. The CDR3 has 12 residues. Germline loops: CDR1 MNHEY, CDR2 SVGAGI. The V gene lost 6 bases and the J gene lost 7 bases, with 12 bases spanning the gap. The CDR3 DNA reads TGTGCCAGCAGCCAGAACACTAATGAAGCTTTCTTT. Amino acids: CASSQNTNEAFF.

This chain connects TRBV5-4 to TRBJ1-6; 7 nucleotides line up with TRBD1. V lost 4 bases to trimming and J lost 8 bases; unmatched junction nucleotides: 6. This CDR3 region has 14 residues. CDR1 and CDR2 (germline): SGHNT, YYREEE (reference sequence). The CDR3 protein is CASSRQGVDSPLHF. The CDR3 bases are TGTGCCAGCAGCCGACAGGGTGTAGATTCACCCCTCCACTTT.

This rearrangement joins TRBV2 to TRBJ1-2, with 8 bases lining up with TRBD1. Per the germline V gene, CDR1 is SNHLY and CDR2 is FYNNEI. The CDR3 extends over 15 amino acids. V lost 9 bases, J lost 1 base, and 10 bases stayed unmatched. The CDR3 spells CARTAGGPINYGYTF. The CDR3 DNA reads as TGTGCCAGAACTGCAGGGGGCCCGATTAACTATGGCTACACCTTC.

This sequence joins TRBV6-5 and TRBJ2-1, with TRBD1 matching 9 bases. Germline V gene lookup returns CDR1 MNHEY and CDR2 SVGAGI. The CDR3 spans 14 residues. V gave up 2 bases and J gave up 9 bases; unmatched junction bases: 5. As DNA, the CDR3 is TGTGCCAGCAGTTACATCGACAGGGGGGGTGAGCAGTTCTTC. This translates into CASSYIDRGGEQFF.

CDR3 protein: CASSPRPGKTQLLGNTIYF. CDR3 DNA sequence: TGTGCCAGCAGTCCCCGGCCAGGGAAAACCCAACTCTTGGGAAACACCATATATTTT. The chain employs TRBV28 and TRBJ1-3; D may be TRBD1 (5 bases). Germline values: CDR1 MDHEN, CDR2 SYDVKM. CDR3 length equals 19 residues. The ends were cut back, 5 bases at V and 4 bases at J, with 27 bases in the middle.

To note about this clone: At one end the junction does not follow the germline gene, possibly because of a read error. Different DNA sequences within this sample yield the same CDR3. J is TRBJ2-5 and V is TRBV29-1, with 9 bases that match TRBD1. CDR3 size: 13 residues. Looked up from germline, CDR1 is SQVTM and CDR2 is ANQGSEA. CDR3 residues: CSVRDRVEETQYF. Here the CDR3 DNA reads TGCAGCGTCCGGGACAGGGTGGAAGAAACCCAGTACTTC.

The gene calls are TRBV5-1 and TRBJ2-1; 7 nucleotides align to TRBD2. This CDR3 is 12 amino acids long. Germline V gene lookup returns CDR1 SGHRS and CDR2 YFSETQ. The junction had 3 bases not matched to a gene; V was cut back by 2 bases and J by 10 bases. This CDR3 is CASSFGGLEQFF. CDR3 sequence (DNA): TGCGCCAGCAGCTTTGGGGGACTAGAGCAGTTCTTC.

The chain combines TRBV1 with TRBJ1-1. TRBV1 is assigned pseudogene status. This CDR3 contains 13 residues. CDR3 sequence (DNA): TGCACCAGCGCTGTGAAAGGAGGCACTGAAGCTTTCTTT. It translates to CTSAVKGGTEAFF.

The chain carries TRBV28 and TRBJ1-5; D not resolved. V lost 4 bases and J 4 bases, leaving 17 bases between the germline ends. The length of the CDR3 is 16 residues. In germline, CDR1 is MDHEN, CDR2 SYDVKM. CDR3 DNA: TGTGCCAGCAGTTCCCCTCGGGAGGGATCAAATCAGCCCCAGCATTTT. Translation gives CASSSPREGSNQPQHF.

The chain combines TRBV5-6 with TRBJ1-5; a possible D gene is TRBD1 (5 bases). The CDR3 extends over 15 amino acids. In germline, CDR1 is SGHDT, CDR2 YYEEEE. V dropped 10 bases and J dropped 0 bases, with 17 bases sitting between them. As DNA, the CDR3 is TGTGCCGCCCTGGTAGGGGTTTATAGCAATCAGCCCCAGCATTTT. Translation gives CAALVGVYSNQPQHF.

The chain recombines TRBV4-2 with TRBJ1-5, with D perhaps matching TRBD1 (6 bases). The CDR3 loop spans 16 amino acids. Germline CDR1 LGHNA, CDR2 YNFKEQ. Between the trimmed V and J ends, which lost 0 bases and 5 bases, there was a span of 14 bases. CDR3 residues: CASSQEGRGVDQPQHF. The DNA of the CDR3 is TGTGCCAGCAGCCAAGAGGGCAGGGGAGTTGATCAGCCCCAGCATTTT.

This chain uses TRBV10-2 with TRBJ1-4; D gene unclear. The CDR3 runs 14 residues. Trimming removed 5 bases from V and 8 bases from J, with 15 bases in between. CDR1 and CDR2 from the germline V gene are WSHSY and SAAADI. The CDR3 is CASSFDPGGEKLFF. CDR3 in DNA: TGCGCCAGCAGTTTCGATCCGGGAGGAGAAAAACTGTTTTTT.

The CDR3 DNA reads TGTGCCAGCAGCTTAAAGCCCCTAAATCGGGGGTACAATGAGCAGTTCTTC. Encoded protein: CASSLKPLNRGYNEQFF. This rearrangement joins TRBV7-9 to TRBJ2-1, with TRBD2 as a possible D gene (6 bases). Germline V gene lookup returns CDR1 SEHNR and CDR2 FQNEAQ (reference sequence). Deletions cut 2 bases from V and 4 bases from J, with 18 bases between. This CDR3 spans 17 amino acids.